This passage covers 30 T cell receptor beta chains from one sample sequenced in a study of post-analysis software for immune sequencing data. Study outcomes and limitations: Controls had lower frequencies than patients of a handful of TRBV segments, which included TRBV5-6, TRBV5-1 and TRBV20-1.

The authors incorporated unique molecular identifiers into the TCR beta cDNA libraries. MiXCR, run by TCRdb on the PCR reads, gives a single entry per CDR3 protein. The sample includes hundreds of thousands of distinct CDR3 sequences, over 45% of them seen just once. The antigens these receptors bind are not known. Sequenced material: blood. All receptors come from a girl between 2 and 10 years old with multiple sclerosis.

The rearrangement joins TRBV29-1 to TRBJ2-3; no firm D call. This CDR3 spans 12 amino acids. Germline V gene sequence: CDR1 SQVTM, CDR2 ANQGSEA. Trimming removed 4 bases from V and 6 bases from J, with 11 bases in between. CDR3 sequence (DNA): TGCAGCGTTGGCCCAGGTCCGGATACGCAGTATTTT. Its translation is CSVGPGPDTQYF.

The rearrangement uses TRBV27 and TRBJ1-6, with D possibly matching TRBD1 (6 bases). With 4 bases removed from V and 6 bases from J, the gap between germline ends came to 16 bases. CDR1 and CDR2 (germline): MNHEY, SMNVEV (reference sequence). The CDR3 has 16 amino acids. CDR3 DNA sequence: TGTGCCAGCAGTTCCTTTCTGACAGGCCCTAATTCACCCCTCCACTTT. This encodes CASSSFLTGPNSPLHF.

The rearrangement joins TRBV14 to TRBJ2-1, with TRBD1 matching over 7 bases. In germline, CDR1 is SGHDN, CDR2 FVKESK. J gave up 8 bases and V 4 bases, and 17 bases lay outside the gene matches. The length of the CDR3 is 17 residues. In nucleotides, the CDR3 is TGTGCCAGCAGCCGCCTTACCACAGGGGCGTCTAGGGATGAGCAGTTCTTC. Its translation is CASSRLTTGASRDEQFF.

The chain has TRBV27 and TRBJ2-7; tentatively, D is TRBD1 or TRBD2 (5 bases each). This CDR3 spans 13 amino acids. Germline V gene sequence: CDR1 MNHEY, CDR2 SMNVEV (reference sequence). V lost 2 bases and J lost 6, with 11 bases in between. The chain's CDR3 is CASSLVRDGEQYF. The CDR3 coding sequence is TGTGCCAGCAGTTTAGTTAGGGACGGCGAGCAGTACTTC.

This chain links TRBV20-1 with TRBJ1-2, with 8 bases that match TRBD1. The V and J ends lost 5 bases and 8 bases, in that order; junction bases with no gene match: 10. The CDR3 runs 13 residues. Germline V gene lookup returns CDR1 DFQATT and CDR2 SNEGSKA (reference sequence). The CDR3 reads CSAFSDRDKGYTF. CDR3 DNA sequence: TGCAGTGCTTTTTCGGACAGGGACAAGGGCTACACCTTC.

This clonotype appeared once. V usage is TRBV7-9 and J usage is TRBJ2-1; D is uncertain. This CDR3 has 11 residues. V lost 5 bases to trimming and J lost 10 bases, with 9 bases between them. The V gene's germline CDR1 is SEHNR and CDR2 FQNEAQ (reference sequence). The DNA of the CDR3 is TGTGCCAGCAGCCCCACGCGGGAGCAGTTCTTC. Residues: CASSPTREQFF. Variable domain in full (rest from reference TRBV7-9 and TRBJ2-1): DTGVSQNPRHKITKRGQNVTFRCDPISEHNRLYWYRQTLGQGPEFLTYFQNEAQLEKSRLLSDRFSAERPKGSFSTLEIQRTEQGDSAMYLCASSPTREQFFGPGTRLTVL.

This clonotype was observed a few times. The chain is built from TRBV5-1 and TRBJ2-3, with TRBD1 as a possible D gene (6 bases). The CDR3 runs 13 residues. Germline-derived CDR1 and CDR2 are SGHRS and YFSETQ. V gave up 0 bases and J gave up 10 bases, with 12 bases separating them. Here the CDR3 reads CASSLAGDGPQYF. CDR3 nucleotides: TGCGCCAGCAGCTTGGCAGGGGACGGGCCGCAGTATTTT.

The rearrangement links TRBV9 to TRBJ2-3; D perhaps matches TRBD2 (5 bases). CDR1 and CDR2 from the germline V gene are SGDLS and YYNGEE. Trimming cost V 0 bases and J 5 bases, with 7 bases left between them. The CDR3 runs to 13 residues. CDR3 sequence (DNA): TGTGCCAGCAGCGTAGAGGGAGTAGATACGCAGTATTTT. Its translation: CASSVEGVDTQYF.

This clonotype was picked up a small number of times. V gene TRBV29-1 combines with J gene TRBJ2-6, with D maybe TRBD1 (6 bases). Trimming removed 5 bases at V and 4 bases at J, with 15 bases between. The length of the CDR3 is 15 residues. CDR1 and CDR2 from the germline V gene are SQVTM and ANQGSEA. The CDR3 is CSVSAPGAGANVLTF. Here the CDR3 DNA reads TGCAGCGTTTCCGCTCCAGGGGCCGGGGCCAACGTCCTGACTTTC.

V is TRBV12-3 or TRBV12-4 and J is TRBJ2-7; D gene uncertain. Judging by the DNA end, TRBJ2-5 fits better; the J call may be wrong. The CDR3 consists of 12 residues. The CDR3 sequence is CASRGRKETQYF. DNA for the CDR3: TGTGCCAGCAGAGGACGGAAAGAGACCCAGTACTTC.

This clonotype came up a few times. The chain couples TRBV14 to TRBJ1-2; D is undetermined. V was clipped by 0 bases and J by 4 bases, with 6 bases between them. CDR1 is SGHDN and CDR2 is FVKESK in the germline V gene. The CDR3 loop spans 13 amino acids. CDR3: CASSQDYSYGYTF. The DNA for the CDR3 is TGTGCCAGCAGCCAAGATTACAGCTATGGCTACACCTTC.

The J gene is TRBJ2-1, the V gene TRBV19; D may match TRBD1 or TRBD2 (6 bases each). The CDR3 has 14 amino acids. Germline CDR1 is LNHDA and CDR2 is SQIVND (reference sequence). V shed 7 bases and J shed 8 bases, with 18 bases lying between them. CDR3 DNA: TGTGCCAGTATCCGGACAGCGGGCGGCGATGAGCAGTTCTTC. Its protein product is CASIRTAGGDEQFF.

This clonotype was recorded at least ten times. The rearrangement uses TRBV7-2 and TRBJ2-3; D is uncertain. CDR1 and CDR2 (germline): SGHTA, FQGNSA. This CDR3 spans 12 amino acids. V was shortened by 2 bases and J by 2 bases, with 2 bases between the two germline ends. The CDR3 DNA reads as TGTGCCAGCAGCTTATACACAGATACGCAGTATTTT. Its protein product is CASSLYTDTQYF. Combining the CDR3 with reference TRBV7-2 and TRBJ2-3 gives the whole variable domain GAGVSQSPSNKVTEKGKDVELRCDPISGHTALYWYRQSLGQGLEFLIYFQGNSAPDKSGLPSDRFSAERTGGSVSTLTIQRTQQEDSAVYLCASSLYTDTQYFGPGTRLTVL.

J is TRBJ2-3 and V is TRBV15, with 10 positions matching TRBD1. The CDR3 contains 15 residues. Trimming cost V 2 bases and J 2 bases; bases outside gene matches: 1. Per germline, CDR1 LNHNV and CDR2 YYDKDF (reference sequence). CDR3 bases: TGTGCCACCAGCAGAAGACAGGGGGCCACAGATACGCAGTATTTT. Amino acid sequence: CATSRRQGATDTQYF.

This clonotype was counted between two and nine times. The chain couples TRBV4-1 to TRBJ1-5; tentative D call: TRBD1 (6 bases). The CDR3 totals 16 residues. Trimming cost V 1 base and J 4 bases, with 14 bases left between them. Looked up from germline, CDR1 is MGHRA and CDR2 is YSYEKL. CDR3 nucleotides: TGCGCCAGCAGCCAAGGTCCGGGACACCGTAATCAGCCCCAGCATTTT. Translated, it gives CASSQGPGHRNQPQHF.

In this sample, this clonotype turned up once. V and J are TRBV5-6 and TRBJ2-4, with 11 bases aligning to TRBD2. CDR3 length equals 16 residues. Germline-derived CDR1 and CDR2 are SGHDT and YYEEEE. Unmatched junction bases numbered 7, after V lost 1 base and J lost 7 bases. The CDR3 coding sequence is TGTGCCAGCAGCTTGTGGGGACTAGCGGAGGGTAACATTCAGTACTTC. Translating it yields CASSLWGLAEGNIQYF.

This clonotype was observed a handful of times. CDR3 sequence reads: CASSLQGLAGETQYF. The CDR3 DNA sequence: TGTGCCAGCAGCTTACAGGGACTAGCGGGGGAGACCCAGTACTTC. The rearrangement links TRBV7-2 to TRBJ2-5, with 13 bases aligning to TRBD2. The germline CDR1 and CDR2 sequences are SGHTA and FQGNSA. This CDR3 is 15 amino acids long. J lost 5 bases, V lost 2 bases, and 2 bases had no gene match.

The chain uses TRBV7-9 and TRBJ1-2; maybe TRBD1 (5 bases). Germline CDR1 is SEHNR and CDR2 is FQNEAQ (reference sequence). The CDR3 length is 15 residues. With 5 bases removed from V and 6 bases from J, the gap between germline ends came to 19 bases. The CDR3 loop is CASSPRGTLGNGYTF. The CDR3 bases are TGTGCCAGCAGCCCCCGAGGGACCCTGGGCAATGGCTACACCTTC.

This clonotype was found a few times. The chain links TRBV20-1 to TRBJ2-5, with TRBD2 matching 8 bases. The CDR3 is made up of 12 amino acids. Germline lookup yields CDR1 DFQATT and CDR2 SNEGSKA (reference sequence). V lost 1 base and J lost 11; bases outside the gene matches: 6. This chain's CDR3 is CSARGLASEQYF. The CDR3 region has the DNA TGCAGTGCTAGAGGACTAGCGTCTGAGCAGTACTTC.

The chain has TRBV6-2 or TRBV6-3 and TRBJ2-1; a weak D match, TRBD2 (5 bases). Trimming removed 6 bases at V and 0 bases at J, with 15 bases between. This CDR3 contains 16 residues. Germline CDR1 MNHEY, CDR2 SVGEGT. Here the CDR3 DNA reads TGTGCCAGCAGGACAAACGGGGTTGGCTCCTACAATGAGCAGTTCTTC. The encoded protein is CASRTNGVGSYNEQFF.

This clonotype was observed a handful of times. The rearrangement joins TRBV29-1 to TRBJ2-7, with a weak D call TRBD2 (5 bases). V was clipped by 4 bases and J by 5 bases, with 15 bases between them. The V gene's germline CDR1 is SQVTM and CDR2 ANQGSEA. This CDR3 has 13 residues. The CDR3 region has the DNA TGCAGCGTTGTTGGTGGGAGTCTACACGAGCAGTACTTC. Protein product: CSVVGGSLHEQYF.

In this sample, this clonotype turned up many times. CDR3 sequence: CASSLRWLDEQYF. CDR3 in DNA: TGCGCCAGCAGCTTGAGATGGCTAGACGAGCAGTACTTC. V gene TRBV5-1 combines with J gene TRBJ2-7; unclear D gene. This CDR3 region has 13 residues. The germline gives CDR1 SGHRS, CDR2 YFSETQ. Trimming pared 1 base from V and 5 bases from J, leaving 10 bases between. The variable domain in full, with the rest retrieved from reference TRBV5-1 and TRBJ2-7, is KAGVTQTPRYLIKTRGQQVTLSCSPISGHRSVSWYQQTPGQGLQFLFEYFSETQRNKGNFPGRFSGRQFSNSRSEMNVSTLELGDSALYLCASSLRWLDEQYFGPGTRLTVT.

This clonotype was seen only a few times. The chain uses TRBV29-1 and TRBJ1-2; D perhaps matches TRBD1 (5 bases). Between the trimmed V and J ends, which lost 0 bases and 2 bases, there was a span of 7 bases. The CDR3 spans 13 residues. The germline V gene encodes CDR1 SQVTM and CDR2 ANQGSEA. CDR3 in DNA: TGCAGCGTTGAAGATAAGGGGAACTATGGCTACACCTTC. Translating it yields CSVEDKGNYGYTF.

The chain carries TRBV6-2 or TRBV6-3 and TRBJ2-1, with D maybe TRBD2 (5 bases). This CDR3 is built from 14 residues. CDR1 is MNHEY and CDR2 is SVGEGT in the germline V gene. V shed 6 bases and J shed 10 bases, with 19 bases lying between them. The CDR3 loop is CASSRPPGSGEQFF. The CDR3 coding sequence is TGTGCCAGCAGCCGCCCCCCGGGCAGCGGCGAGCAGTTCTTC.

This clonotype was picked up a small number of times. The rearrangement joins TRBV3-1 to TRBJ2-7; 9 nucleotides agree with TRBD1. CDR1 is LGHDT and CDR2 is YNNKEL in the germline V gene (reference sequence). The CDR3 has 15 amino acids. V was pared by 3 bases and J by 2 bases, with 5 bases of the junction left unmatched. CDR3 loop: CASSHADRGPYEQYF. The CDR3 DNA reads TGTGCCAGCAGCCATGCGGACAGGGGTCCCTACGAGCAGTACTTC.

J is TRBJ2-5 and V is TRBV20-1; 10 bases fit TRBD1. The V gene's germline CDR1 is DFQATT and CDR2 SNEGSKA (reference sequence). Losses at the gene ends were 0 bases for V and 0 bases for J; bases not matched to a gene: 4. The CDR3 runs to 16 residues. Written as DNA, the CDR3 is TGCAGTGCTAGAGACGGAGGGACAGGGGACCAAGAGACCCAGTACTTC. Amino acid sequence: CSARDGGTGDQETQYF.

For the CDR3, the DNA is TGTGCCAGCAGTACCCGGACAGGCGCCGAGCAGTACTTC. Its translation is CASSTRTGAEQYF. The rearrangement uses TRBV2 and TRBJ2-7; TRBD1 agrees at 7 bases. The germline gives CDR1 SNHLY, CDR2 FYNNEI. The CDR3 consists of 13 residues. V gave up 5 bases and J gave up 6 bases; unmatched junction bases: 7. The full variable domain, rest sourced from reference TRBV2 and TRBJ2-7, is EPEVTQTPSHQVTQMGQEVILRCVPISNHLYFYWYRQILGQKVEFLVSFYNNEISEKSEIFDDQFSVERPDGSNFTLKIRSTKLEDSAMYFCASSTRTGAEQYFGPGTRLTVT.

In this sample, this clonotype turned up a few times. The chain carries TRBV12-3 or TRBV12-4 and TRBJ1-2; D is possibly TRBD1 (5 bases). The V and J ends lost 2 bases and 6 bases respectively, with 7 bases between them. The CDR3 has 12 amino acids. The CDR3 sequence is CASSLSRDGYTF. As DNA, the CDR3 is TGTGCCAGCAGTTTAAGCAGGGATGGCTACACCTTC.

Only a few counts were recorded for this clonotype. The rearrangement links TRBV2 to TRBJ1-5; D remains unclear. Per the germline V gene, CDR1 is SNHLY and CDR2 is FYNNEI. CDR3 length: 17 amino acids. V dropped 3 bases and J dropped 2 bases, with 17 bases sitting between them. The CDR3 nucleotides are TGTGCCAGCAGTGAGATGCAAGCGGGCGTTGGCAATCAGCCCCAGCATTTT. Protein: CASSEMQAGVGNQPQHF.

The V and J genes are TRBV10-3 and TRBJ2-5; D is possibly TRBD1 or TRBD2 (6 bases each). V was pared by 4 bases and J by 1 base, with 7 bases between. The CDR3 spans 13 residues. Germline CDR1 ENHRY, CDR2 SYGVKD. Written as DNA, the CDR3 is TGTGCCATCAGTGGGGGGGCCCAAGAGACCCAGTACTTC. Protein product: CAISGGAQETQYF.